The sequence of this T cell receptor beta chain was determined in a study of shared clonotypes between healthy human individuals. Per germline, CDR1 SGHNT and CDR2 YYREEE (reference sequence). This CDR3 has 14 residues. Trimming stripped 4 bases from V and 0 bases from J, with 11 bases between. Produced via immunoSEQ multiplex PCR; TCRdb's table is partial and in-frame only. The top ten hold 0.36% of the sample, which has over a million clones, approximately 98.5% seen once. The sample taken for sequencing was naive CD4+ T cells sorted from blood. Described subset: CD45RA+ positively selected. The receptor was derived from a man aged 30 to 39 in good health. The genes are TRBV5-4 and TRBJ2-7; D could derive from TRBD1 or TRBD2 (6 bases each). CDR3 bases: TGTGCCAGCAGCAAGGGGGGCAGCTCCTACGAGCAGTACTTC. It codes for CASSKGGSSYEQYF.